What follows describes a single T cell receptor beta chain. Sequencing used immunoSEQ multiplex PCR; TCRdb keeps in-frame clones, though not all of them. This sample has about 58,000 clones; under 95% occur once, and the top ten carry 8% to 13%. The CDR3 has 15 amino acids. The V gene's germline CDR1 is MDHEN and CDR2 SYDVKM. V was clipped by 9 bases and J by 5 bases; unmatched bases: 15. The data were obtained in a study of PD-1 blockade in classical Hodgkin lymphoma. In the study overall: Nivolumab dosed at 3 mg/kg went to patients intravenously every 2 weeks.

All the patients suffered relapse after autologous stem cell transplantation, and brentuximab vedotin exposure differed. Source: peripheral blood mononuclear cells (PBMCs), taken before the second cycle of nivolumab. This receptor was identified in a human donor with classical Hodgkin lymphoma. V and J are TRBV28 and TRBJ1-2; 7 bases are a match to TRBD1. The DNA of the CDR3 is TGTGCCAGTAGACGGCGGGGGACAGAAATTTATGGCTACACCTTC. Its protein product is CASRRRGTEIYGYTF.